A selection of T cell receptor beta chains follows, all from one sample in a study of T cells in Graves' hyperthyroidism and ophthalmopathy. TCRdb passed the multiplex PCR reads through MiXCR, listing each CDR3 protein once. The sample lists under 750,000 distinct CDR3 sequences; around 20% were seen once. The sample comprised blood. The receptors were sampled from a woman in her fifties or sixties with Graves' hyperthyroidism that later progressed to Graves' ophthalmopathy. Each CDR3 is given without its conserved first and last residue. Clone size is given for some rows only: seen once, a few or many times, or a class if the clone is expanded.

abundance: many; v_gene: TRBV12-3/TRBV12-4; CDR3aa: ASSSLPYQGAPGEKLF
abundance: many; v_gene: TRBV6-1; CDR3aa: ASIPREGDQPQH
abundance: few; v_gene: TRBV4-1; CDR3aa: ASSQDGTQSTEAF
abundance: many; v_gene: TRBV18; CDR3aa: ASSPMGTEGDEKLF
abundance: few; v_gene: TRBV10-3; CDR3aa: AISVVGVAESYEQY
abundance: few; v_gene: TRBV30; CDR3aa: AWRQADTQY
abundance: NA; v_gene: TRBV5-5; CDR3aa: ASSLEVSRTEAF
abundance: NA; v_gene: TRBV6-5; CDR3aa: ASSYGGEGEGTQY
abundance: NA; v_gene: TRBV6-4; CDR3aa: ASSDSIETSRQQGDGPAEQY
abundance: NA; v_gene: TRBV3-1; CDR3aa: ASSQGLPASGGGNIQY
abundance: NA; v_gene: TRBV7-9; CDR3aa: ASSFPTGENIQY
abundance: NA; v_gene: TRBV24-1; CDR3aa: ATSDMGREQF
abundance: many; v_gene: TRBV6-1; CDR3aa: ASRETGGSEAF
abundance: NA; v_gene: TRBV27; CDR3aa: ASSATGNYNSPLH
abundance: few; v_gene: TRBV29-1; CDR3aa: SARQGGDSPLH
abundance: NA; v_gene: TRBV24-1; CDR3aa: ATSEGTSGARDTQY
abundance: NA; v_gene: TRBV20-1; CDR3aa: SARKAGGFGTDTQY
abundance: few; v_gene: TRBV19; CDR3aa: ASTTQGELF
abundance: many; v_gene: TRBV10-2; CDR3aa: ASSWDISNQPQH
abundance: NA; v_gene: TRBV7-9; CDR3aa: ASSPLGTNYGYT
abundance: many; v_gene: TRBV7-8; CDR3aa: ASSAWGGGGTDTQY
abundance: few; v_gene: TRBV7-6; CDR3aa: ASSLMRGADTEAF
abundance: NA; v_gene: TRBV29-1; CDR3aa: SVTGWGDTGELF
abundance: few; v_gene: TRBV4-2; CDR3aa: ASSQGLAEISYEQY
abundance: few; v_gene: TRBV6-9; CDR3aa: ASSYDLGQVNSPLH
abundance: NA; v_gene: TRBV7-6; CDR3aa: ASSLAPRTGINEQF
abundance: many; v_gene: TRBV3-1; CDR3aa: ASSRGSGYTEAF
abundance: many; v_gene: TRBV11-2; CDR3aa: ASSFAGKQETQY
abundance: few; v_gene: TRBV3-1; CDR3aa: ASSQENWPRLF
abundance: many; v_gene: TRBV11-2; CDR3aa: ASTPRGSGVVNEQF
abundance: NA; v_gene: TRBV5-8; CDR3aa: ASSLWESIGTDTQY
abundance: many; v_gene: TRBV3-1; CDR3aa: ASSPGTSYTGELF
abundance: NA; v_gene: TRBV29-1; CDR3aa: SVGDRGNTEAF
abundance: many; v_gene: TRBV5-5; CDR3aa: ASSLGGKDPRLKADTQY
abundance: NA; v_gene: TRBV12-3/TRBV12-4; CDR3aa: ASNKQGYSGNTIY
abundance: once; v_gene: TRBV19; CDR3aa: ASRLQGFYQPQH
abundance: NA; v_gene: TRBV3-1; CDR3aa: ASSQRSGGGREQF